Here is one T cell receptor (beta chain) with its context. Its antigen remains unknown. TCRdb's table, derived via immunoSEQ multiplex PCR, lists solely in-frame clones and lacks some. The sample contains 3,000 to 4,500 clones, around 76% of which appear only once. The data stem from a study of immune evolution from preneoplasia to lung adenocarcinoma. Across the study: HLA loss of heterozygosity: about 7% AIS, under 19% MIA, about 35% ADC, none AAH.

Resections took place in Japan or China from 2014 to 2017. Nucleic acids came from premalignant or tumor cells enriched by macro-dissection. Study outcomes and limitations: Normal lung had highest clonality; later lesions appeared denser, more diverse.

Material: FFPE minimally invasive lung adenocarcinoma tissue. This TCR was sampled from a person between 55 and 80 years old with lung adenocarcinoma.

The CDR3 protein is CSVEVTSNEQFF. CDR3 sequence (DNA): TGCAGCGTTGAGGTCACCTCTAATGAGCAGTTCTTC. The chain joins TRBV29-1 to TRBJ2-1; unclear D gene. This CDR3 region has 12 residues. The germline V gene encodes CDR1 SQVTM and CDR2 ANQGSEA. V lost 3 bases and J 7 bases, leaving 10 bases between the germline ends.